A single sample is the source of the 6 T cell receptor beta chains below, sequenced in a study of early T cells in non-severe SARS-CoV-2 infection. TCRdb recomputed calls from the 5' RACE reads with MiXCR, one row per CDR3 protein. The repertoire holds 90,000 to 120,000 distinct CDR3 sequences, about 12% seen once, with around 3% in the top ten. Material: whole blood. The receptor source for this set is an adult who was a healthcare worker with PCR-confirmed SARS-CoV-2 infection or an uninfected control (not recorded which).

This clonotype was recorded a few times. In nucleotides, the CDR3 is TGTGCCAGCAGTGGGCCCTCGGGATGGTACTTC. It encodes CASSGPSGWYF. The chain has TRBV6-1 and TRBJ2-7; tentative D call: TRBD2 (5 bases). CDR1 and CDR2 from the germline V gene are MNHNS and SASEGT. The CDR3 spans 11 residues. V dropped 4 bases and J dropped 12 bases, with 13 bases sitting between them.

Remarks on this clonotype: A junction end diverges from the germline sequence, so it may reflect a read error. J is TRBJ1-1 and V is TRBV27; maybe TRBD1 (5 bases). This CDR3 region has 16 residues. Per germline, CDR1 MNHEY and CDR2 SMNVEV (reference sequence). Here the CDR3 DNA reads TGTGCCAGCAGTTTATATCCCCAGGGCCTGGACACTGTAGCTTTCTTT. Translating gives CASSLYPQGLDTVAFF.

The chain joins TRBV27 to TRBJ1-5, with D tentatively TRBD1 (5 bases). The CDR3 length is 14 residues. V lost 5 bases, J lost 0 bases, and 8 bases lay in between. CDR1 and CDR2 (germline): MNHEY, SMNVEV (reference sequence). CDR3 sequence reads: CASSRTFSNQPQHF. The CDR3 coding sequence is TGTGCCAGCAGTCGGACATTTAGCAATCAGCCCCAGCATTTT.

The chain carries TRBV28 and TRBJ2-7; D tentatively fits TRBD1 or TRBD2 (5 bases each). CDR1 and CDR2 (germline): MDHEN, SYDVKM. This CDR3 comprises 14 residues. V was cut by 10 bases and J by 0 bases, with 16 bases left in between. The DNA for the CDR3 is TGTGCCACCGTGTCCCTCGGGGCCTCCTACGAGCAGTACTTC. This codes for CATVSLGASYEQYF. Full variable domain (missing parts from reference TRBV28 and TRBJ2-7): DVKVTQSSRYLVKRTGEKVFLECVQDMDHENMFWYRQDPGLGLRLIYFSYDVKMKEKGDIPEGYSVSREKKERFSLILESASTNQTSMYLCATVSLGASYEQYFGPGTRLTVT.

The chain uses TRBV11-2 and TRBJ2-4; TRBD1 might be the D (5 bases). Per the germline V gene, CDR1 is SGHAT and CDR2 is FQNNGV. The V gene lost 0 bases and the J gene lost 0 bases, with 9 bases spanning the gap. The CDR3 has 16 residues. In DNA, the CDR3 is TGTGCCAGCAGCTTAGAACCGACAGTAGCCAAAAACATTCAGTACTTC. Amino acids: CASSLEPTVAKNIQYF. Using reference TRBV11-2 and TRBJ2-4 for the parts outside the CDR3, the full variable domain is EAGVAQSPRYKIIEKRQSVAFWCNPISGHATLYWYQQILGQGPKLLIQFQNNGVVDDSQLPKDRFSAERLKGVDSTLKIQPAKLEDSAVYLCASSLEPTVAKNIQYFGAGTRLSVL.

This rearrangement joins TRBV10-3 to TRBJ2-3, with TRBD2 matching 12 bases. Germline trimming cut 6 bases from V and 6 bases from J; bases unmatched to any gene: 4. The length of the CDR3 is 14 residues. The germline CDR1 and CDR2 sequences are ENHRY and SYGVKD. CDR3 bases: TGTGCCATCAGACCCGGGACTAGCGGGGATACGCAGTATTTT. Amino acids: CAIRPGTSGDTQYF.